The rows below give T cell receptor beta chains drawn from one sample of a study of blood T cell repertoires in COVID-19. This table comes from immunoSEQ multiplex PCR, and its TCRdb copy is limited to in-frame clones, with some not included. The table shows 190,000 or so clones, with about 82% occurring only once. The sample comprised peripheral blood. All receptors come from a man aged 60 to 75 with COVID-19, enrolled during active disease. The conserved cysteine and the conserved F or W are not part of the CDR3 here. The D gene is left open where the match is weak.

ASTLRGYYEQY	TRBD2	TRBV12-3/TRBV12-4	TRBJ2-7
ASSKGQGSDTEAF	TRBD1	TRBV7-9	TRBJ1-1
AWSPGGDQPQH	NA	TRBV30	TRBJ1-5
ASSERGNTGELF	TRBD2	TRBV5-1	TRBJ2-2
ASSQDPFGYT	NA	TRBV3-1/TRBV3-2	TRBJ1-2
SVAGQAFSYEQY	TRBD1	TRBV29-1	TRBJ2-7
ASSLITSGTEAF	NA	TRBV5-8	TRBJ1-1
ASSHPGGNTIY	NA	TRBV4-1	TRBJ1-3
ASRLGQGRGNEKLF	TRBD1	TRBV5-1	TRBJ1-4
ASSERGGMGETQY	NA	TRBV2	TRBJ2-5
AYEQGRYTGELF	NA	TRBV30	TRBJ2-2
ASSLGFRAGETQY	NA	TRBV5-1	TRBJ2-5
ASSLWVQGNQPQH	NA	TRBV7-2	TRBJ1-5
ASSPVPAGSPLH	NA	TRBV3-1/TRBV3-2	TRBJ1-6
ASSRTAGSYEQY	NA	TRBV6-5	TRBJ2-7
ASSFFYSGNTIY	NA	TRBV5-6	TRBJ1-3
ASSLAGNTEAF	NA	TRBV4-1	TRBJ1-1
ASTGTGGTEAF	TRBD1	TRBV2	TRBJ1-1
ASSLGAAGTEKLF	NA	TRBV5-1	TRBJ1-4
ASSVDLSTGYLYNEQF	NA	TRBV9	TRBJ2-1
ASSTQGYSPNQPQH	NA	TRBV19	TRBJ1-5
ATWTGEANTEAF	NA	TRBV28	TRBJ1-1
SVDGVTSGRAKQETQY	TRBD2	TRBV29-1	TRBJ2-5
ASRAGTLSNQPQH	NA	TRBV2	TRBJ1-5
SASGTGTGRFTEAF	TRBD1	TRBV20-1	TRBJ1-1
ARPPNSLINEKLF	NA	TRBV21-1	TRBJ1-4
ASSVTGTVYNSPLH	TRBD1	TRBV19	TRBJ1-6
ASSLGAGPLMQF	NA	TRBV5-1	TRBJ2-1
ATTTRGQGYNQPQH	TRBD1	TRBV19	TRBJ1-5
ASSEGSSYEQY	NA	TRBV10-1	TRBJ2-7
ASSLTRGKRGDEPQH	NA	TRBV19	TRBJ1-5
ASRPGTGGNTIY	TRBD1	TRBV6-5	TRBJ1-3
ASSGRDRGRRLY	TRBD1	TRBV5-4	TRBJ2-3
ASSERGKKAF	NA	TRBV10-2	TRBJ1-1
ASRITGETEAF	TRBD1	TRBV10-2	TRBJ1-1
AWSGDTGNYGYT	NA	TRBV30	TRBJ1-2
ASSEAGQGFYEQY	TRBD1	TRBV6-1	TRBJ2-7
ASSQGNTEAF	NA	TRBV28	TRBJ1-1
ASSLGKTATNEKLF	NA	TRBV5-4	TRBJ1-4
ASSATGLYGYT	NA	TRBV19	TRBJ1-2
ASSQSGLAGITYEQY	TRBD2	TRBV5-4	TRBJ2-7
ASNSGDTGNTIY	NA	TRBV6-5	TRBJ1-3
ASSQRLFNGYT	NA	TRBV7-2	TRBJ1-2
ASSEARGTEAF	NA	TRBV6-1	TRBJ1-1
ASSRQGARETQY	TRBD1	TRBV18	TRBJ2-5
ASSQQANTEAF	NA	TRBV27	TRBJ1-1
ASSLLLETEAF	NA	TRBV27	TRBJ1-1
ASSPLGGTEAF	NA	TRBV18	TRBJ1-1
ASSARQGYNEKLF	TRBD1	TRBV7-2	TRBJ1-4